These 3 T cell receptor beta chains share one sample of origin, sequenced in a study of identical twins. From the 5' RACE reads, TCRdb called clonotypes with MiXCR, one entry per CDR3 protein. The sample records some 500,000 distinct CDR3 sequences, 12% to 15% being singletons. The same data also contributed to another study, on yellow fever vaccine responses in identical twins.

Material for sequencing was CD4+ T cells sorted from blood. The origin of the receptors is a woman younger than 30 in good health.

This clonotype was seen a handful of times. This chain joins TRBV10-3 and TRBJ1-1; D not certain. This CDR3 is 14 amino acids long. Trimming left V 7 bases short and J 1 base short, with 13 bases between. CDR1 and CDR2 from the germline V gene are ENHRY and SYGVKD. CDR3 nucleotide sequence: TGTGCCATCACCTTGGACCCGGCGAACACTGAAGCTTTCTTT. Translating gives CAITLDPANTEAFF.

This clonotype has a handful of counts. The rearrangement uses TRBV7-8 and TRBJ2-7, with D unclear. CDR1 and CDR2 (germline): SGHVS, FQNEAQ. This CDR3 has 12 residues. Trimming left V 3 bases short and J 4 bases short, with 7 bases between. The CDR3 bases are TGTGCCAGCAGCTTTAGTCATTACGAGCAGTACTTC. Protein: CASSFSHYEQYF.

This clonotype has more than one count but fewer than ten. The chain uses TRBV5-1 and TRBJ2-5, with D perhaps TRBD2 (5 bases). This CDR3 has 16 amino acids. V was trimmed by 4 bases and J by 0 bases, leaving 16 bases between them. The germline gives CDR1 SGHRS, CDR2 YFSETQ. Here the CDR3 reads CASSGLGGLNQETQYF. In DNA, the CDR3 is TGCGCCAGCAGCGGCCTTGGCGGGCTAAACCAAGAGACCCAGTACTTC.